This T cell receptor (beta chain) was sequenced for a study of T-cell memory formation after mild COVID-19. Study-level results: For contracting clones, CD4+ ones sat mainly in CM and EM, CD8+ in EMRA.

TCRdb reanalysed the 5' RACE reads using MiXCR and keeps one entry per CDR3 protein. In the table there are roughly 130,000 distinct CDR3 sequences, about 5.9% of which are singletons. Notes on this clonotype: The antigen is undetermined.

The CDR3 is 15 amino acids. Trimming removed 5 bases from V and 1 base from J; junction bases left unmatched: 8. CDR1 SGHAT and CDR2 FQNNGV come from the germline V gene. The genes are TRBV11-2 and TRBJ2-7; TRBD1 aligns across 7 bases. The source material was PBMCs or a T cell subset sorted from them (not recorded which). The origin of this receptor is an adult woman who had mild COVID-19 (a few samples of this study predate the infection). Cell type and time point are not known. The CDR3 DNA sequence: TGTGCCAGCAGCCGCTACGGACAGGCGTCCTACGAGCAGTACTTC. Residues: CASSRYGQASYEQYF.